Many counts were recorded for the clone carrying this T cell receptor (beta chain). Its antigen is unknown. The output of every sequencing run, over 190 million TCR-beta sequences, came from 15-18 subjects. TCRdb re-derived calls from the 5' RACE reads in MiXCR, one entry per CDR3 protein. Here the sample spans 50,000 or so distinct CDR3 sequences, around 4% being singletons. The data belong to a study of neurological immune-mediated disorders. Turning to the study itself: In a group of 34 multiple sclerosis patients, 31 had the relapsing-remitting type and 3 had the secondary progressive type. Broader study findings: Private repertoires in all groups were suggested by the finding that expanded clones across subjects shared no CDR3 amino acid sequences. In HTLV-1-associated myelopathy, TCR clonal expansion was greatest, and in multiple sclerosis it was least, below healthy controls.

Sequences were obtained from PBMCs. The TCR originated in a man aged 55 to 70 with multiple sclerosis.

The CDR3 DNA reads TGTGCCAGCAGCAGCTACAGGGACAGGTCTTACGAGCAGTACTTC. Amino acids: CASSSYRDRSYEQYF. The gene calls are TRBV7-8 and TRBJ2-7, with 8 bases lining up with TRBD1. Germline V gives CDR1 SGHVS, CDR2 FQNEAQ. Losses at the gene ends were 5 bases for V and 4 bases for J; bases not matched to a gene: 10. The CDR3 covers 15 residues.